These T cell receptor beta chains were read from a single sample in a study of CD8 T cell repertoires and HIV-1 epitope variants. Using immunoSEQ multiplex PCR, the repertoire was profiled, and TCRdb retains in-frame clones only, with some absent. The sample lists about 5,100 clones; approximately 61% were seen once. These receptors' antigens are unknown. The sequenced material came from cultured CD8+ T cells derived from PBMCs. The origin of the receptors is a male donor with HIV. CDR3s include the opening cysteine and the closing phenylalanine or tryptophan. Clone size is not always given. Where it is, it says once, few, many or a class for expanded clones.

>TRBJ2-1|TRBV14|medium-sized
CASSQDRKPYNEQFF
>TRBJ2-2|TRBV2|medium-sized
CASSTGTGSWELFF
>TRBJ2-7|TRBV29-1|NA
CSVEDWGLLAGGYEQYF
>TRBJ2-5|TRBV25-1|NA
CASSVMGQAVETQYF
>TRBJ1-2|TRBV7-2|NA
CASSLGATSLGYTF
>TRBJ2-5|TRBV7-9|NA
CASSLDGGKMQEQYF
>TRBJ2-1|TRBV6-5|once
CASSYLPGNNEQFF
>TRBJ1-1|TRBV7-9|medium-sized
CASSLSGGSYEAFF
>TRBJ2-1|TRBV5-1|NA
CASSLAGQPDNEQFF
>TRBJ2-7|TRBV27|few
CASSSGAEQYF
>TRBJ2-7|TRBV7-9|few
CASSSQTSERSYEQYF
>TRBJ1-1|TRBV19|NA
CASSAISGTEAFF
>TRBJ1-2|TRBV19|NA
CASSPRAYNYGYTF
>TRBJ2-3|TRBV7-9|few
CASSSLRPTDTQYF
>TRBJ2-7|TRBV5-6|large
CASSDSTVTYEQYF
>TRBJ2-2|TRBV28|NA
CASRRILAGFTGELFF
>TRBJ2-1|TRBV7-9|NA
CASRSGLDGEQFF
>TRBJ2-3|TRBV2|NA
CASSELAGETDTQYF
>TRBJ1-6|TRBV5-6|NA
CASRGRGNSPLHF
>TRBJ2-4|TRBV7-2|NA
CASSPREVRAKNIQYF
>TRBJ2-2|TRBV28|NA
CASSLDSRTGELFF
>TRBJ2-2|TRBV14|NA
CASSQGGNTGELFF
>TRBJ1-5|TRBV5-5|NA
CASSQEGETNQPQHF
>TRBJ2-1|TRBV12-2|NA
CASRPEPRLAGDSPPYNEQFF
>TRBJ2-7|TRBV30|NA
CAWSVGITYEQYF